This passage covers 22 T cell receptor beta chains from one sample sequenced in a study of cytomegalovirus exposure and HLA in healthy donors. A multiplex PCR was run with 60 Vbeta primers and 13 Jbeta primers. Sequencing was performed with immunoSEQ multiplex PCR; in TCRdb, only in-frame clones are kept and a portion is missing. The sample records nearly 95,000 clones, roughly three fifths being singletons. Sequencing used PBMCs. The source of these receptors is a woman aged 25 to 39 in good health and CMV-seronegative.

This clone has just one count. In DNA form, the CDR3 reads TGCGCCAGCAGCCTGGAACAACTAGCGCACACCTACAATGAGCAGTTCTTC. This translates into CASSLEQLAHTYNEQFF. This chain connects TRBV5-1 to TRBJ2-1, with TRBD2 identical over 7 bases. With 4 bases clipped from V and 2 bases from J, the junction kept 12 bases outside the gene matches. The CDR3 is 17 amino acids. CDR1 is SGHRS, CDR2 YFSETQ, per germline.

This clone was observed a handful of times. The genes are TRBV5-1 and TRBJ2-7; 7 nucleotides align to TRBD2. Germline CDR1 and CDR2: SGHRS and YFSETQ. V lost 7 bases to trimming and J lost 2 bases; unmatched junction nucleotides: 15. The CDR3 has 16 residues. CDR3 residues: CASFGPTSDKPYEQYF. DNA of the CDR3: TGCGCCAGCTTTGGGCCTACTAGCGACAAGCCCTACGAGCAGTACTTC. Drawing the rest from reference TRBV5-1 and TRBJ2-7, the complete variable domain is KAGVTQTPRYLIKTRGQQVTLSCSPISGHRSVSWYQQTPGQGLQFLFEYFSETQRNKGNFPGRFSGRQFSNSRSEMNVSTLELGDSALYLCASFGPTSDKPYEQYFGPGTRLTVT.

Comment on this clone: Other DNA sequences from this sample encode an identical CDR3 as well. The CDR3 region has the DNA TGCGCCAGCAGTCCATCTGGGCAGGGGGCAACAGATACGCAGTATTTT. Its translation: CASSPSGQGATDTQYF. The gene calls are TRBV23-1 and TRBJ2-3, with 8 bases lining up with TRBD1. TRBV23-1 is assigned to the ORF class and has an uncertain function. The length of the CDR3 is 16 residues. The V gene end was trimmed by 4 bases and the J gene end by 3 bases; junction bases not matched to a gene: 9.

This clone is medium-sized (0.01 to 0.1%) by share. This chain connects TRBV9 to TRBJ1-1, with D unclear. Germline-derived CDR1 and CDR2 are SGDLS and YYNGEE. The CDR3 loop spans 15 amino acids. Trimming removed 0 bases at V and 2 bases at J, with 11 bases between. The CDR3 DNA is TGTGCCAGCAGCGTAGCTTCGGCGGATAACACTGAAGCTTTCTTT. It codes for CASSVASADNTEAFF.

Of note for this clone: At one of its ends the junction is not consistent with the germline gene, which may arise from a read error. The chain combines TRBV13 with TRBJ1-2; 9 bases map to TRBD1. The CDR3 extends over 18 amino acids. Germline V CDR1 and CDR2: PRHDT, FYEKMQ (reference sequence). The CDR3 bases are TGTGCCAGCACCTTATCCGGAGACAGGGGGTCCTCTAACTATGGCTACACCTTC. Residues: CASTLSGDRGSSNYGYTF. Looking up the rest from reference TRBV13 and TRBJ1-2 gives the full variable domain: AAGVIQSPRHLIKEKRETATLKCYPIPRHDTVYWYQQGPGQDPQFLISFYEKMQSDKGSIPDRFSAQQFSDYHSELNMSSLELGDSALYFCASTLSGDRGSSNYGYTFGSGTRLTVV.

The table lists this clone with a few counts. V gene TRBV7-2 combines with J gene TRBJ2-2; the match to TRBD1 covers 9 bases. The ends lost 6 bases at V and 6 bases at J; junction bases unmatched: 11. Germline V gene lookup returns CDR1 SGHTA and CDR2 FQGNSA. The CDR3 runs to 16 residues. The CDR3 region has the DNA TGTGCCAGCAGACCAGGGACAGGGCCTATGGCCGGGGAGCTGTTTTTT. The encoded protein is CASRPGTGPMAGELFF.

This clone was seen more than once but under ten times. The genes are TRBV6-5 and TRBJ2-7; weak D call: TRBD2 (5 bases). Per the germline V gene, CDR1 is MNHEY and CDR2 is SVGAGI. Between the trimmed V and J ends, which lost 5 bases and 1 base, there was a span of 15 bases. The CDR3 has 15 amino acids. The CDR3 DNA sequence: TGTGCCAGCAGTCCGAGCGGACTTGTTTCCTACGAGCAGTACTTC. Translation: CASSPSGLVSYEQYF.

The rearrangement links TRBV27 to TRBJ1-2; TRBD1 agrees at 9 bases. The CDR3 consists of 15 residues. J gave up 7 bases and V 6 bases, and 12 bases lay outside the gene matches. CDR1 and CDR2 (germline): MNHEY, SMNVEV (reference sequence). CDR3 bases: TGTGCCAGCAGGATAGCCAACAGGGGGCTAGGTGGCTACACCTTC. Protein product: CASRIANRGLGGYTF.

The chain joins TRBV7-2 to TRBJ1-1; D gene ambiguous. The CDR3 has 15 residues. The V end was cut by 6 bases, the J end by 0 bases, with 14 bases between. CDR1 SGHTA and CDR2 FQGNSA come from the germline V gene. The CDR3 DNA reads as TGTGCCAGCAGTATGGACTACGGAGTGAACACTGAAGCTTTCTTT. Encoded protein: CASSMDYGVNTEAFF.

The genes are TRBV28 and TRBJ1-3; D may be TRBD1 (5 bases). This CDR3 is 13 amino acids long. The germline V gene has CDR1 MDHEN and CDR2 SYDVKM. Trimming pared 6 bases from V and 3 bases from J, leaving 9 bases between. Written as DNA, the CDR3 is TGTGCCAGCAGGACAGAAATTGGAAACACCATATATTTT. Amino acids: CASRTEIGNTIYF.

V is TRBV7-8 and J is TRBJ1-5; TRBD1 matches at 10 bases. The germline V gene has CDR1 SGHVS and CDR2 FQNEAQ. The length of the CDR3 is 18 residues. Trimming removed 0 bases from V and 0 bases from J; junction bases left unmatched: 5. Written as DNA, the CDR3 is TGTGCCAGCAGCTTAGCAGACAGGGGGCGGGATAGCAATCAGCCCCAGCATTTT. Its protein product is CASSLADRGRDSNQPQHF.

This clone turned up a few times. The genes are TRBV5-1 and TRBJ2-3, with 9 bases aligning to TRBD2. The CDR3 has 16 residues. The trim removed 1 base at V and 5 bases at J, leaving 8 bases unmatched. Germline V lookup: CDR1 SGHRS, CDR2 YFSETQ. The CDR3 spells CASSLSGGGAVDTQYF. The CDR3 region has the DNA TGCGCCAGCAGCTTGTCGGGCGGGGGGGCCGTAGATACGCAGTATTTT.

In this sample, this clone turned up a few times. The chain couples TRBV11-2 to TRBJ1-2; perhaps TRBD1 as D (5 bases). Trimming shortened V by 1 base and J by 4 bases, and 10 bases separated the two germline ends. The germline gives CDR1 SGHAT, CDR2 FQNNGV. The CDR3 totals 14 residues. In DNA form, the CDR3 reads TGTGCCAGCAGCTTAGTTCAGGGATCCTATGGCTACACCTTC. It encodes CASSLVQGSYGYTF.

The J gene is TRBJ2-5, the V gene TRBV7-6, with 11 nucleotides matching TRBD2. This CDR3 is built from 14 residues. CDR1 SGHVS and CDR2 FNYEAQ come from the germline V gene. Trimming cost V 1 base and J 5 bases; bases outside gene matches: 0. The CDR3 DNA is TGTGCCAGCAGCTTAGTAGCGGGAGGGGAGACCCAGTACTTC. Its translation: CASSLVAGGETQYF.

In this sample, this clone turned up a few times. This rearrangement joins TRBV6-1 to TRBJ2-6, with D perhaps matching TRBD1 (5 bases). The CDR3 loop spans 16 amino acids. Trimming pared 2 bases from V and 2 bases from J, leaving 10 bases between. The germline V gene encodes CDR1 MNHNS and CDR2 SASEGT. This CDR3 reads CASSEHQGTGANVLTF. CDR3 coding DNA: TGTGCCAGCAGTGAACATCAGGGAACTGGGGCCAACGTCCTGACTTTC.

The J gene is TRBJ1-2, the V gene TRBV2, with TRBD1 matching 8 bases. This CDR3 region has 12 residues. Looked up from germline, CDR1 is SNHLY and CDR2 is FYNNEI. The trim removed 8 bases at V and 4 bases at J, leaving 3 bases unmatched. CDR3 DNA: TGTGCCAGCCACGGACAGGGCTATGGCTACACCTTC. As protein: CASHGQGYGYTF.

V and J are TRBV5-4 and TRBJ1-6; a possible D gene is TRBD1 (6 bases). Germline V gives CDR1 SGHNT, CDR2 YYREEE (reference sequence). The CDR3 has 14 residues. V lost 1 base and J lost 10, with 12 bases in between. CDR3 region: CASSLYRDGSPLHF. CDR3 coding DNA: TGTGCCAGCAGCTTGTACAGGGATGGCTCACCCCTCCACTTT.

The chain recombines TRBV6-1 with TRBJ1-2; TRBD1 aligns across 11 bases. The CDR3 consists of 15 residues. V dropped 4 bases and J dropped 4; count of bases not matched to a gene: 5. Germline V CDR1 and CDR2: MNHNS, SASEGT. The CDR3 here is CASSGGQGVAYGYTF. The CDR3 DNA is TGTGCCAGCAGTGGGGGACAGGGGGTGGCCTATGGCTACACCTTC.

The V call is TRBV4-3, the J call TRBJ2-5; D is unresolved. Between the trimmed V and J ends, which lost 0 bases and 4 bases, there was a span of 15 bases. The CDR3 loop spans 16 amino acids. CDR1 and CDR2 (germline): LGHNA, YSLEER. In DNA form, the CDR3 reads TGCGCCAGCAGCCAAGAACTGGGCAGGTTCCTAGAGACCCAGTACTTC. It is translated as CASSQELGRFLETQYF.

This clone turned up a few times. The rearrangement joins TRBV5-1 to TRBJ1-4; D is possibly TRBD1 (6 bases). V lost 4 bases and J 3 bases, leaving 10 bases between the germline ends. This CDR3 comprises 14 residues. CDR1 SGHRS and CDR2 YFSETQ come from the germline V gene. This CDR3 is CASSGRGSNEKLFF. CDR3 in DNA: TGCGCCAGCAGCGGAAGGGGGTCTAATGAAAAACTGTTTTTT. Filled out from reference TRBV5-1 and TRBJ1-4, the complete variable domain reads KAGVTQTPRYLIKTRGQQVTLSCSPISGHRSVSWYQQTPGQGLQFLFEYFSETQRNKGNFPGRFSGRQFSNSRSEMNVSTLELGDSALYLCASSGRGSNEKLFFGSGTQLSVL.

The chain joins TRBV2 to TRBJ1-1; tentatively, D is TRBD1 (6 bases). CDR1 SNHLY and CDR2 FYNNEI come from the germline V gene. CDR3 length: 16 residues. The ends were cut back, 1 base at V and 2 bases at J, with 14 bases in the middle. CDR3 sequence: CASSEVGAGDNTEAFF. The CDR3, as DNA: TGTGCCAGCAGTGAAGTTGGGGCAGGGGATAACACTGAAGCTTTCTTT.

The chain is built from TRBV12-2 and TRBJ2-4; the D call in the table, TRBD1, was not verified against the DNA. TRBV12-2 represents a pseudogene. The CDR3 spans 15 residues. The chain's CDR3 is CARLREQASKNIQYF. CDR3 DNA sequence: TGTGCAAGGCTCCGAGAACAGGCTAGCAAAAACATTCAGTACTTC.